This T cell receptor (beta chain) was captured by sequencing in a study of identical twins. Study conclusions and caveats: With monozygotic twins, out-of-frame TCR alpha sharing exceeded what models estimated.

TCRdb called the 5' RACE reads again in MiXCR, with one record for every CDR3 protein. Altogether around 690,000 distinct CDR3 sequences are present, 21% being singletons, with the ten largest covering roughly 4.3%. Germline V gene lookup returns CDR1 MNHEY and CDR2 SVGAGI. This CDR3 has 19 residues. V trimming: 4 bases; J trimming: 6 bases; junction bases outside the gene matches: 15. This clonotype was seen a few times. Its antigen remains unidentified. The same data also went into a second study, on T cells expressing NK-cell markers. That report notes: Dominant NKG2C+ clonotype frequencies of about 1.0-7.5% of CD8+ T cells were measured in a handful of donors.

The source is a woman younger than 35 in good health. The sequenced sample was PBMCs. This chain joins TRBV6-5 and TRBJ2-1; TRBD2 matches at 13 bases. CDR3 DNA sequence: TGTGCCAGCAGTTCCACCGGGACTAGCGGGACTCCCAGGAGCAATGAGCAGTTCTTC. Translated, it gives CASSSTGTSGTPRSNEQFF.